Sequencing of this T cell receptor beta chain was carried out in a study of blood T cell repertoires in COVID-19. Background on the study: The study drew acute and convalescent COVID-19 samples from the United States, Italy and Spain.

Trimming removed 10 bases from V and 2 bases from J; junction bases left unmatched: 10. Germline V CDR1 and CDR2: ENHRY, SYGVKD. CDR3 length: 15 residues. Membership in each cohort depended on participant-reported clinical history. Generated by immunoSEQ multiplex PCR, the TCRdb table keeps only in-frame clones and is missing some. The sample holds more than 200,000 clones, about 84% seen once. Input material: PBMCs or T cells enriched from blood (not recorded which). The chain is built from TRBV10-3 and TRBJ2-2; the match to TRBD1 covers 7 bases. The TCR originated in a man between 60 and 70 years old who had recovered from COVID-19. The CDR3 DNA reads as TGTGCCAGCGCACCGGGACAGCGAAACACCGGGGAGCTGTTTTTT. It specifies CASAPGQRNTGELFF.